The T cell receptor beta chain described here comes from a study of T-cell reconstitution after alpha-beta-depleted transplantation in children. Study outcomes and limitations: Some patients' high day-60 TCRbeta diversity was traced to surviving recipient T cells and thymic progenitors. From newly produced T cells came most of the T-cell counts and diversity one year after transplant. After transplant, at about two months, alpha-beta T cells were reportedly derived from several hundred expanded graft clones.

CDR3 length: 12 amino acids. The germline V and J ends were trimmed by 5 bases and 6 bases, with 12 bases remaining between them. Per the germline V gene, CDR1 is DFQATT and CDR2 is SNEGSKA (reference sequence). In this sample, this clonotype turned up a few times. The antigen is unknown. Preparation of the TCRbeta library used unique molecular identifiers. TCRdb processed the PCR reads anew with MiXCR; each CDR3 protein has one entry. The data show around 420,000 distinct CDR3 sequences, about 16% seen once. The chain joins TRBV20-1 to TRBJ2-3, with D possibly matching TRBD2 (6 bases). This sequence was found in a boy under two years old who had a stem cell transplant for Wiskott-Aldrich syndrome, so the T cells may come from the graft donor. The sample in question was PBMCs, mostly from graft donor cells, obtained 360 days after TCRalphabeta/CD19-depleted stem cell transplant. The CDR3 region is CSAHRGGDTQYF. In DNA, the CDR3 is TGCAGTGCTCATAGAGGAGGGGATACGCAGTATTTT.